These 18 T cell receptor beta chains were sequenced from one sample in a study of T cells in Graves' hyperthyroidism and ophthalmopathy. TCR beta CDR3 regions were amplified from RNA transcripts. HTBI primers were used for first-round RT-PCR of the TCR CDR3. TCRdb itself ran the multiplex PCR reads through MiXCR, one entry per CDR3 protein. The sample lists under 450,000 distinct CDR3 sequences; roughly 13% were seen once. Sequenced input: blood. Every receptor here comes from a man aged 25 to 45 with Graves' hyperthyroidism that later progressed to Graves' ophthalmopathy.

The V and J genes are TRBV28 and TRBJ2-7; 8 bases line up with TRBD2. The CDR3 sequence is 13 residues long. Germline V CDR1 and CDR2: MDHEN, SYDVKM. The junction had 1 base not matched to a gene; V was cut back by 2 bases and J by 4 bases. The CDR3 DNA reads as TGTGCCAGCAGTTTAAGACTAGCGTACGAGCAGTACTTC. Its translation is CASSLRLAYEQYF.

This clonotype appeared many times. Written as DNA, the CDR3 is TGTGCCAGCATCAGGGCTAGCGGGGGCGGGGAGCAGTTCTTC. Translating gives CASIRASGGGEQFF. The chain combines TRBV6-1 with TRBJ2-1, with TRBD2 matching over 10 bases. Unmatched junction bases numbered 10, after V lost 7 bases and J lost 10 bases. The CDR3 contains 14 residues. From germline, CDR1 is MNHNS and CDR2 SASEGT.

This clonotype appeared many times. J is TRBJ2-5 and V is TRBV14; D call uncertain. Germline-derived CDR1 and CDR2 are SGHDN and FVKESK. Trimming pared 1 base from V and 2 bases from J, leaving 11 bases between. The CDR3 has 15 residues. The CDR3 nucleotides are TGTGCCAGCAGCCAAGGTTCCAGGCGGCAAGAGACCCAGTACTTC. It codes for CASSQGSRRQETQYF.

This clonotype was picked up a small number of times. The chain links TRBV10-1 to TRBJ1-2; 7 nucleotides line up with TRBD1. V gave up 2 bases and J gave up 7 bases; unmatched junction bases: 4. This CDR3 comprises 13 residues. CDR1 WNHNN and CDR2 SYGVQD come from the germline V gene (reference sequence). CDR3 in amino acids: CASSETGDRGYTF. CDR3 sequence (DNA): TGCGCCAGCAGTGAGACAGGGGATCGTGGCTACACCTTC.

The V call is TRBV30, the J call TRBJ1-2, with a possible D match to TRBD1 (6 bases). The CDR3 spans 13 residues. CDR1 GTSNPN and CDR2 SVGIG come from the germline V gene (reference sequence). V lost 3 bases to trimming and J lost 5 bases, with 13 bases between them. The chain's CDR3 is CAWSPGAVYGYTF. For the CDR3, the DNA is TGTGCCTGGAGCCCGGGGGCTGTGTATGGCTACACCTTC.

This clonotype was detected ten times or more. The chain uses TRBV2 and TRBJ1-2; the D is unclear. This CDR3 comprises 13 residues. Germline CDR1 reads SNHLY; CDR2 reads FYNNEI. V was shortened by 3 bases and J by 8 bases, with 13 bases between the two germline ends. CDR3 protein: CASSDILAEGYTF. The CDR3, as DNA: TGTGCCAGCAGTGACATCCTCGCGGAGGGCTACACCTTC.

As DNA, the CDR3 is TGTGCCTGGGCCGACAGGGGGGCCTACGAGCAGTACTTC. Amino acid sequence: CAWADRGAYEQYF. The V and J genes are TRBV30 and TRBJ2-7; 9 bases are a match to TRBD1. Trimming removed 5 bases from V and 2 bases from J; junction bases left unmatched: 4. CDR1 and CDR2 (germline): GTSNPN, SVGIG (reference sequence). CDR3 length: 13 residues.

The table lists this clonotype with many counts. The V gene is TRBV6-6, the J gene TRBJ1-5, with unresolved D. Germline CDR1 is MNHNY and CDR2 is SVGAGI (reference sequence). The V and J ends lost 2 bases and 2 bases respectively, with 10 bases between them. The length of the CDR3 is 15 residues. The CDR3 DNA sequence: TGTGCCAGCAGTTACAGGGCTAGGGGCAATCAGCCCCAGCATTTT. Its protein product is CASSYRARGNQPQHF.

This rearrangement joins TRBV7-9 to TRBJ2-1; 10 bases fit TRBD1. The length of the CDR3 is 13 residues. V dropped 5 bases and J dropped 10; count of bases not matched to a gene: 5. Germline CDR1 and CDR2: SEHNR and FQNEAQ (reference sequence). The DNA of the CDR3 is TGTGCCAGCAGCGCCGACAGGGGGCGCGAGCAGTTCTTC. It is translated as CASSADRGREQFF.

This clonotype was detected many times. The chain employs TRBV2 and TRBJ2-6, with 9 nucleotides matching TRBD1. V lost 5 bases and J lost 2; bases outside the gene matches: 13. This CDR3 has 19 amino acids. From germline, CDR1 is SNHLY and CDR2 FYNNEI. The CDR3 DNA is TGTGCCAGCAGTCCGGGACAGGGAATTTGGTTCACTGGGGCCAACGTCCTGACTTTC. As protein: CASSPGQGIWFTGANVLTF. Using reference TRBV2 and TRBJ2-6 for the parts outside the CDR3, the full variable domain is EPEVTQTPSHQVTQMGQEVILRCVPISNHLYFYWYRQILGQKVEFLVSFYNNEISEKSEIFDDQFSVERPDGSNFTLKIRSTKLEDSAMYFCASSPGQGIWFTGANVLTFGAGSRLTVL.

J is TRBJ1-5 and V is TRBV4-1, with no clear D. Trimming shortened V by 3 bases and J by 6 bases, and 12 bases separated the two germline ends. This CDR3 is built from 14 residues. The V gene's germline CDR1 is MGHRA and CDR2 YSYEKL. The CDR3 DNA reads TGCGCCAGCAGCCAGGAATTTACGGGTCAGCCCCAGCATTTT. Encoded protein: CASSQEFTGQPQHF.

This clonotype has at least ten counts. V is TRBV9 and J is TRBJ2-7; TRBD2 is a possible D gene (5 bases). This CDR3 has 17 amino acids. Trimming left V 3 bases short and J 2 bases short, with 21 bases between. Per germline, CDR1 SGDLS and CDR2 YYNGEE. The CDR3 spells CASSATQHGEGTYEQYF. The CDR3, as DNA: TGTGCCAGCAGCGCAACCCAGCACGGGGAAGGGACCTACGAGCAGTACTTC.

This sequence joins TRBV20-1 and TRBJ2-3; 9 nucleotides line up with TRBD2. CDR1 and CDR2 from the germline V gene are DFQATT and SNEGSKA (reference sequence). V gave up 3 bases and J gave up 6 bases; unmatched junction bases: 1. The CDR3 is 12 amino acids. CDR3 DNA sequence: TGCAGTGCTAGCGCGGGGGGGGATACGCAGTATTTT. Translating gives CSASAGGDTQYF.

The V and J genes are TRBV13 and TRBJ1-3, with D possibly TRBD1 on 5 matching bases. Germline values: CDR1 PRHDT, CDR2 FYEKMQ (reference sequence). V lost 8 bases and J 0 bases, leaving 14 bases between the germline ends. The CDR3 covers 15 residues. The CDR3 loop is CASSPRQTSGNTIYF. The CDR3, as DNA: TGTGCCAGCTCCCCTCGACAGACCTCTGGAAACACCATATATTTT.

This clonotype was counted at least ten times. CDR3 loop: CASKQGGRAAKNIQYF. CDR3 nucleotide sequence: TGTGCCAGCAAACAGGGTGGCAGGGCGGCCAAAAACATTCAGTACTTC. The chain carries TRBV13 and TRBJ2-4; possible D gene TRBD1, 6 bases. The CDR3 is 16 residues long. Germline CDR1 PRHDT, CDR2 FYEKMQ (reference sequence). Trimming removed 7 bases at V and 1 base at J, with 17 bases between.

Ten or more counts support this clonotype. The chain combines TRBV30 with TRBJ2-5; D remains unclear. V lost 3 bases to trimming and J lost 5 bases, with 4 bases between them. The germline V gene has CDR1 GTSNPN and CDR2 SVGIG (reference sequence). The CDR3 loop spans 10 amino acids. CDR3 DNA sequence: TGTGCCTGGAGACGGGAGACCCAGTACTTC. It translates to CAWRRETQYF.

This clonotype was observed at least ten times. The rearrangement links TRBV2 to TRBJ2-5; the D gene is possibly TRBD1 (7 bases). The CDR3 sequence is 15 residues long. Germline CDR1 SNHLY, CDR2 FYNNEI. Trimming took 5 bases from V and 2 from J, leaving 15 bases between them. The CDR3 DNA follows: TGTGCCAGCAGTATCCCCAGGGGGAGGCAAGAGACCCAGTACTTC. This translates into CASSIPRGRQETQYF.

This clonotype was detected a few times. The V and J genes are TRBV4-1 and TRBJ2-5, with 11 bases identical to TRBD1. Germline lookup yields CDR1 MGHRA and CDR2 YSYEKL. V lost 5 bases to trimming and J lost 5 bases; unmatched junction nucleotides: 7. The CDR3 is 15 amino acids. As DNA, the CDR3 is TGCGCCAGCAGCGGACAGGGGGCGCGTTATGAGACCCAGTACTTC. Protein sequence: CASSGQGARYETQYF.